Shown below are 21 T cell receptor beta chains from a single sample sequenced in a study of shared clonotypes between healthy human individuals. Clones were read by immunoSEQ multiplex PCR, and TCRdb kept only the in-frame ones, dropping some. The sample holds approximately 100,000 clones, about 66% seen once. The sample consisted of memory CD8+ T cells sorted from blood. Subset of the sample: CD45RO+ cells pooled with CCR7-negative TemRA cells. Receptor source: a woman in her thirties in good health.

A few counts support this clone. This rearrangement joins TRBV14 to TRBJ2-5; 9 bases are shared with TRBD1. CDR1 is SGHDN, CDR2 FVKESK, per germline. With 4 bases clipped from V and 8 bases from J, the junction kept 11 bases outside the gene matches. The CDR3 extends over 15 amino acids. The CDR3 DNA reads TGTGCCAGCAGCCGCAATTTGGGGACAGGGCCAACCCAGTACTTC. Translated, it gives CASSRNLGTGPTQYF.

V and J are TRBV28 and TRBJ2-1; TRBD2 aligns across 8 bases. CDR1 and CDR2 from the germline V gene are MDHEN and SYDVKM. There are 17 residues in the CDR3. Germline trimming cut 4 bases from V and 4 bases from J; bases unmatched to any gene: 12. The CDR3 DNA follows: TGTGCCAGCAGTTCCGAGGCGAGCGGGAGTAGGTACAATGAGCAGTTCTTC. It encodes CASSSEASGSRYNEQFF.

Many counts were recorded for this clone. In DNA form, the CDR3 reads TGCGCCAGCAGTTCAACGATTACAGATACGCAGTATTTT. This codes for CASSSTITDTQYF. V is TRBV5-1 and J is TRBJ2-3, with D unresolved. The CDR3 spans 13 residues. Trimming pared 5 bases from V and 3 bases from J, leaving 10 bases between. Germline V gene data show CDR1 as SGHRS and CDR2 as YFSETQ.

The chain is built from TRBV25-1 and TRBJ1-4; 10 bases fit TRBD1. V was clipped by 9 bases and J by 6 bases; unmatched bases: 10. Germline V gives CDR1 MGHDK, CDR2 SYGVNS. The CDR3 runs 15 residues. This chain's CDR3 is CARGTGDVSHEKLFF. The CDR3 DNA is TGTGCCAGGGGGACAGGGGATGTCTCTCATGAAAAACTGTTTTTT. The full variable domain, completed using reference TRBV25-1 and TRBJ1-4, is EADIYQTPRYLVIGTGKKITLECSQTMGHDKMYWYQQDPGMELHLIHYSYGVNSTEKGDLSSESTVSRIRTEHFPLTLESARPSHTSQYLCARGTGDVSHEKLFFGSGTQLSVL.

This clone came up a few times. The chain carries TRBV27 and TRBJ1-5; D gene unclear. Germline V gene sequence: CDR1 MNHEY, CDR2 SMNVEV (reference sequence). The CDR3 loop spans 15 amino acids. Trimming took off 0 bases at V and 3 bases at J, with 9 bases between the two ends. CDR3 DNA sequence: TGTGCCAGCAGTTTATCTCGGGTTGCCAATCAGCCCCAGCATTTT. Translating it yields CASSLSRVANQPQHF.

V gene TRBV7-6 combines with J gene TRBJ1-1; possible D gene TRBD1, 6 bases. Trimming shortened V by 4 bases and J by 0 bases, and 18 bases separated the two germline ends. Germline V gene data show CDR1 as SGHVS and CDR2 as FNYEAQ. This CDR3 is built from 17 residues. DNA of the CDR3: TGTGCCAGCAGCTACCTTATGACAGGCTTCATGAACACTGAAGCTTTCTTT. This codes for CASSYLMTGFMNTEAFF.

The rearrangement joins TRBV28 to TRBJ2-3; the D gene is possibly TRBD2 (5 bases). CDR3 length equals 16 residues. CDR1 is MDHEN and CDR2 is SYDVKM in the germline V gene. Trimming took off 4 bases at V and 1 base at J, with 15 bases between the two ends. This CDR3 is CASSSDSVLGTDTQYF. Written as DNA, the CDR3 is TGTGCCAGCAGTTCGGATAGCGTACTCGGCACAGATACGCAGTATTTT.

V gene TRBV28 combines with J gene TRBJ2-2, with TRBD2 matching over 10 bases. The V segment lost 6 bases and the J segment 3 bases; nucleotides outside the gene matches: 4. Germline V CDR1 and CDR2: MDHEN, SYDVKM. The CDR3 runs to 15 residues. CDR3 sequence: CASRTGTSDTGELFF. CDR3 DNA sequence: TGTGCCAGCAGGACCGGGACTAGCGACACCGGGGAGCTGTTTTTT.

CDR3 sequence reads: CSVELPGVLYGYTF. The CDR3 DNA reads TGCAGCGTTGAATTGCCAGGGGTGTTATATGGCTACACCTTC. The chain links TRBV29-1 to TRBJ1-2; D may be TRBD1 (6 bases). The CDR3 runs 14 residues. Per germline, CDR1 SQVTM and CDR2 ANQGSEA. V was clipped by 2 bases and J by 5 bases, with 15 bases between them.

The rearrangement joins TRBV5-8 to TRBJ2-7; TRBD1 agrees at 9 bases. This CDR3 is built from 15 residues. Trimming cost V 2 bases and J 3 bases; bases outside gene matches: 6. Germline-derived CDR1 and CDR2 are SGHTS and YDEGEE. CDR3 DNA sequence: TGTGCCAGCAGCTTTCCGGGACAGGGTATCTACGAGCAGTACTTC. Its protein is CASSFPGQGIYEQYF.

This sequence joins TRBV15 and TRBJ1-5; D ambiguous. The CDR3 contains 12 residues. The V end was cut by 0 bases, the J end by 7 bases, with 4 bases between. Germline V CDR1 and CDR2: LNHNV, YYDKDF (reference sequence). The CDR3 DNA follows: TGTGCCACCAGCAGAGATAAGCAGCCCCAGCATTTT. It is translated as CATSRDKQPQHF.

This sequence joins TRBV2 and TRBJ2-5; D possibly uses TRBD1 or TRBD2 (5 bases each). Trimming took 8 bases from V and 2 from J, leaving 15 bases between them. The CDR3 contains 14 residues. CDR1 and CDR2 from the germline V gene are SNHLY and FYNNEI. The CDR3 sequence: CASVKGRLQETQYF. The CDR3 DNA is TGTGCCAGCGTAAAGGGGAGATTACAAGAGACCCAGTACTTC.

In DNA form, the CDR3 reads TGTGCCAGCAGCACATCCCAGGGTACAGAGAAGCTGTTTTTT. It codes for CASSTSQGTEKLFF. The J gene is TRBJ2-2, the V gene TRBV9; tentative D call: TRBD1 (5 bases). V shed 4 bases and J shed 12 bases, with 19 bases lying between them. Per the germline V gene, CDR1 is SGDLS and CDR2 is YYNGEE. The CDR3 consists of 14 residues.

The chain combines TRBV25-1 with TRBJ1-1; D possibly corresponds to TRBD1 (5 bases). This CDR3 spans 14 amino acids. Trimming took 4 bases from V and 5 from J, leaving 14 bases between them. Germline V gives CDR1 MGHDK, CDR2 SYGVNS. The CDR3 DNA follows: TGTGCCAGCAGTGGGAAGTCGGGGGGTACTGAAGCTTTCTTT. The encoded protein is CASSGKSGGTEAFF.

The chain recombines TRBV25-1 with TRBJ2-7; 12 positions match TRBD2. Germline V gene data show CDR1 as MGHDK and CDR2 as SYGVNS. Trimming at V came to 5 bases and at J to 3 bases, leaving 8 bases not matched to a gene. There are 16 residues in the CDR3. The CDR3 reads CASSPRTSGIIYEQYF. The CDR3 DNA reads as TGTGCCAGCAGTCCTCGGACTAGCGGGATAATCTACGAGCAGTACTTC.

V usage is TRBV5-4 and J usage is TRBJ2-7; 7 bases map to TRBD2. CDR1 and CDR2 (germline): SGHNT, YYREEE (reference sequence). This CDR3 spans 15 amino acids. V lost 1 base and J lost 7; bases outside the gene matches: 11. The CDR3 loop is CASSLRGGPQGEQYF. CDR3 nucleotides: TGTGCCAGCAGCTTGAGGGGAGGGCCTCAAGGGGAGCAGTACTTC.

The V gene is TRBV4-1, the J gene TRBJ2-5, with D possibly being TRBD1 (5 bases). V was clipped by 1 base and J by 0 bases, with 9 bases between them. Germline V CDR1 and CDR2: MGHRA, YSYEKL. The CDR3 extends over 15 amino acids. The CDR3 protein is CASSQVVGDQETQYF. The DNA for the CDR3 is TGCGCCAGCAGCCAAGTCGTAGGGGACCAAGAGACCCAGTACTTC.

The CDR3 here is CAISEDLSQPQHF. The DNA for the CDR3 is TGTGCCATCAGTGAAGACCTATCACAGCCCCAGCATTTT. This chain links TRBV10-3 with TRBJ1-5; no clear D gene. The ends were cut back, 3 bases at V and 7 bases at J, with 10 bases in the middle. Looked up from germline, CDR1 is ENHRY and CDR2 is SYGVKD. The CDR3 is made up of 13 amino acids.

The chain has TRBV28 and TRBJ2-5, with 9 positions matching TRBD2. The J segment lost 10 bases and the V segment lost 2 bases, leaving 11 bases of the junction unmatched. The germline V gene encodes CDR1 MDHEN and CDR2 SYDVKM. There are 15 residues in the CDR3. The CDR3 bases are TGTGCCAGCAGTTTAGGTTCTAGCGGGATCAGACGCCAGTACTTC. Encoded protein: CASSLGSSGIRRQYF.

V usage is TRBV7-8 and J usage is TRBJ2-1, with TRBD2 identical over 11 bases. Trimming cost V 6 bases and J 3 bases; bases outside gene matches: 4. Germline V gene data show CDR1 as SGHVS and CDR2 as FQNEAQ. This CDR3 is 15 amino acids long. DNA of the CDR3: TGTGCCAGCAGGCTTCTAGCGGGAGGCTACAATGAGCAGTTCTTC. Protein sequence: CASRLLAGGYNEQFF.

The chain uses TRBV19 and TRBJ1-2; a weak D match, TRBD1 (5 bases). Germline V gene lookup returns CDR1 LNHDA and CDR2 SQIVND (reference sequence). This CDR3 contains 15 residues. V shed 1 base and J shed 4 bases, with 13 bases lying between them. CDR3: CASSIVEGVSYGYTF. For the CDR3, the DNA is TGTGCCAGTAGTATAGTGGAAGGGGTATCCTATGGCTACACCTTC.